This TCR beta chain was profiled in a study of cytomegalovirus exposure and HLA in healthy donors (dated by TCRdb to the late 2010s). At the level of the whole study: According to an earlier analysis of a few hundred of the donors, 200 million or so T cells yielded 90 million to 130 million unique TCR beta sequences and approximately 280 Gb of sequence data. About 310 gigabases of sequencing data and tens of millions of unique TCR sequences were included in an early release covering roughly 600 HLA-typed donors. Of the 300 to 400 genotyped donors, about 80% fell in the genetic ancestry cluster associated with self-reported Caucasian donors. The study aimed to test whether signatures of past pathogen exposure could be identified by cataloging public T cell receptors. The study used immunosequencing to profile the T cell repertoires of more than 650 subjects and linked those repertoires to cytomegalovirus serostatus. Besides the first cohort of 500 to 700 subjects, a separate validation cohort made up of 95 to 150 different subjects was used. High-throughput TCR immunosequencing, statistical association of individual TCRs with disease status, and machine learning were combined to predict cytomegalovirus infection status. In a later analysis, previously published TCR beta repertoires from several hundred donors were re-analyzed and high-resolution HLA genotyping was added so that TCR occurrence patterns could be studied. The later analysis used no new phenotypic data to find candidate immune exposures, relying instead on TCR beta sequences and their occurrence across donors. An earlier analysis of some 600 of the donors applied high-throughput TCR beta sequencing to assess whether each TCR beta V gene segment acted as functional or pseudogenic. Donor age, sex, ethnicity and CMV serostatus were compiled together with the repertoire data. A later genetic analysis took genome-wide SNP genotypes for about three fifths of the 666 donors and used that subset as a discovery cohort. All discovery cohort repertoires had been generated on a single sequencing platform. HLA typing included class I and class II loci at four-digit resolution. The number of donors typed differed by locus, with about 629-640 for A, B, C, DRB1 and DQB1, about 500 for DQA1, about 610 for DPA1, and some 440 for DPB1. Several DR-DQ haplotypes were treated as single units for association and clustering because of strong linkage in the cohort. Among about 360 genotyped donors of the cohort, an average of around 240,000 unique TCR beta nucleotide sequences were sequenced per donor, 15% to 20% of them non-productive.

Libraries were built with the immunoSEQ multiplex PCR assay. For the multiplex PCR, a mixture combining 60 forward primers for TCR Vbeta segments and 13 reverse primers for TCR Jbeta segments was used. A multiplex PCR assay on genomic DNA amplified the CDR3 region of rearranged TCR beta genes. The amplified TCR beta libraries were sequenced on the Illumina HiSeq System as 87-base-pair reads. Concerning the study's data processing: Across the 666 repertoires, a later analysis counted 60 million to 90 million unique TCR beta chains, about 10 million of which were shared by at least two donors. Raw reads were error-corrected and collapsed into unique sequences with a nearest-neighbor algorithm that merged closely related sequences to remove PCR and sequencing errors. CDR3 sequences were aligned to IMGT reference sequences to assign V, D and J gene segments. For a sequence to be retained, at least a six-nucleotide match to both a V gene segment and a J gene segment was required. Rearrangements were classified as productive when the CDR3 lacked stop codons and remained in frame with V and J, and all other rearrangements were classified as non-productive. CDR3 was defined according to IMGT convention as the region running from the second conserved V-encoded cysteine to the conserved J-encoded phenylalanine. The earlier analysis of about 620 of the donors excluded sequences that lacked an unambiguous match to a single V gene segment. In an earlier analysis of around 600 of the donors, V segments were called functional above 56.7% productive rearrangements and were called segregating when the between-donor standard deviation exceeded 5%. A statistical classification framework was developed to diagnose cytomegalovirus status using the catalog of TCR beta chain sequences. In a later analysis, TCR nucleotide sequences were compared against IMGT/GENE-DB human TR gene sequences so that V and J genes could be assigned. Using the TCRdist pipeline, a later analysis assigned CDR3 sequences along with most-parsimonious VDJ recombination scenarios. In a later analysis, every TCR beta chain was defined by the combination of its CDR3 amino acid sequence and its V-gene family, and reads without a unique V-gene family were dropped. As a way to deal with suspected cross-contamination and a sequencing artifact, a later analysis dropped roughly 600 nucleotide sequences that were highly shared and had low generation probability. In a later analysis, a clonal expansion index for each public chain was calculated from normalized within-repertoire ranks of inferred template counts. Generation probabilities in a later analysis came from a VDJ recombination model fitted to out-of-frame rearrangements, and those results were checked against IGoR. In a later analysis, TCR-TCR, TCR-HLA and TCR-CMV co-occurrence was scored with hypergeometric tests, and a repertoire-size bias correction was applied to TCR pairs. To estimate false discovery rates, a later analysis permuted the HLA or CMV assignments 20 times. In a later analysis, co-occurring TCRs were grouped with DBSCAN, and TCRdist sequence similarity was added when clustering was performed within HLA-allele-positive subsets. For co-occurrence clustering, repertoires with fewer than 30,000 or more than 120,000 public chains were excluded, along with about five repertoires with anomalous nucleotide sharing. What TCRdb holds here is the immuneACCESS table cut down to in-frame rearrangements. Part of the clones is not present; checked against another copy, under half of the missing clones reflect an unresolved V gene, and the others are unexplained. From that table come the V and J calls and clone size; the DNA was used to work out D and trimming. Across this sample there are over 150,000 clones, with roughly 80% seen only once. The ten largest make up roughly 2% of the sample.

As to this clone: Its antigen specificity is not known. No base quality information exists; no much larger clone differs at one position.

In total, roughly 710 healthy bone marrow donors made up the cohort. At the time of sampling, all cohort members were nominally healthy, though unrecorded immune exposures were likely present. Of the roughly 720 cohort members, about 280 had positive CMV serostatus and fewer than 400 had negative CMV serostatus, and CMV serostatus was not recorded for the donor. Each donor provided a peripheral blood sample, and peripheral blood mononuclear cells were used for TCR beta sequencing. The Qiagen DNeasy Blood Extraction Kit was used to extract genomic DNA from the blood cell samples. The V and J ends are trimmed by 4 bases and 6 bases, leaving 19 bases between them. CDR1 and CDR2, looked up from the germline V gene (reference sequence), are WNHNN and SYGVQD. Including the terminal cysteine and phenylalanine, the CDR3 comprises 16 residues. Only the CDR3 DNA is retained, 48 bases long and in frame from the first base.

Study-wide conclusions, independent of this receptor: An association between a missense DCLRE1C variant and V-gene and J-gene trimming of TCR beta chains was found in a later genetic analysis and replicated in an independent cohort. In a later analysis, TCR association rates were found to vary across HLA loci, with the most associated TCRs seen for DRB1 alleles and the fewest for HLA-C alleles. Strong co-occurrence of HLA alleles, especially DR and DQ, made assigning TCR associations to individual alleles difficult. For the cohort, immune exposure information was limited to CMV serostatus. Correlated functional status among segregating V segments might reflect linkage disequilibrium, but an unknown experimental factor could not be ruled out. A group of highly shared sequence variants was considered likely to be a technical artifact of the sequencing pipeline. Some IMGT-functional V segments, including TRBV6-2 and TRBV6-3, could not be distinguished by the 87-base-pair reads and were therefore excluded. It was suggested by the authors that the approach could potentially be generalized to other disease states and immunological phenotypes. In this cohort, only TCR beta chains were sequenced, and detectable features were limited by the absence of alpha or paired-chain data. In vitro tests confirmed that three of the cytomegalovirus-associated TCR beta chains recognize cytomegalovirus antigens. In a later analysis, several top co-occurrence clusters were reported to appear linked to parvovirus B19, influenza, CMV and Epstein-Barr virus. Specific HLA alleles were associated with 16,951 TCR beta sequences at a false discovery rate of 0.05 in a later analysis. The presence/absence analyses assumed that sequencing depth was roughly uniform across donors, and that assumption may not be true. A further reported finding was that TCR beta sequences accurately predicted the HLA-A and HLA-B alleles for most subjects in the first cohort. HLA typing was unavailable for some donors at each locus, so association tests used only the typed subset. Most CMV-associated TCR beta chains appeared to be HLA-restricted in a later analysis, and the HLA associations seemed to be driven largely by CMV exposure. The classifier was reported to diagnose cytomegalovirus status with high specificity and sensitivity in both the original and validation cohorts. The study listed over 150 TCR beta chains as associated with cytomegalovirus. Compared with the 666-donor mean, donors in an Asian-associated ancestry cluster had fewer N-insertions in productive TCRs, according to a later genetic analysis. Across donors, most TCR sequences were observed very rarely, whereas some public TCRs were present in many individuals. In a later analysis, HLA-associated TCR beta chains were found to be more clonally expanded and to have lower generation probabilities than equally common non-associated chains. Broadly in line with IMGT annotations, most TCR beta V segments showed up in productive rearrangements about 90% or about 30% of the time in an earlier analysis of several hundred of the donors. Because counts were too low, 15 or so rarely observed V segments, including chromosome 9 orphons, were excluded from the earlier analysis of a few hundred of the donors.

The TCR sequence derives from a human donor in good health. Sample: PBMCs. The sequence links TRBV10-1 to TRBJ2-1; D gene: possibly TRBD1, on 6 matching bases. The CDR3 region has the sequence CASSATTGQGVNEQFF. The DNA sequence is given as TGCGCCAGCAGTGCCACGACAGGCCAAGGAGTCAATGAGCAGTTCTTC.